The 24 T cell receptor beta chains reported below all come from one sample, sequenced in a study of cytomegalovirus exposure and HLA in healthy donors. PCR used 60 Vbeta primers and 13 Jbeta primers. Generated by immunoSEQ multiplex PCR, the TCRdb table keeps only in-frame clones and is missing some. The table shows more than 110,000 clones, with roughly 9.7% occurring only once. The sample comprised PBMCs. The receptors originated from a man over 45 in good health and CMV-seronegative.

The V call is TRBV9, the J call TRBJ2-2; the D gene is possibly TRBD1 (5 bases). With 4 bases removed from V and 4 bases from J, the gap between germline ends came to 14 bases. Germline V gives CDR1 SGDLS, CDR2 YYNGEE. This CDR3 region has 15 residues. In DNA form, the CDR3 reads TGTGCCAGCAGCCTAAGGGGAAAGCCCACCGGGGAGCTGTTTTTT. Its translation: CASSLRGKPTGELFF.

In its sample, this clone was seen a few times. This rearrangement joins TRBV7-9 to TRBJ1-5, with a tentative D call TRBD1 (5 bases). CDR1 is SEHNR and CDR2 is FQNEAQ in the germline V gene (reference sequence). The V and J ends lost 3 bases and 7 bases respectively, with 10 bases between them. The CDR3 runs 13 residues. The CDR3 reads CASSLGGEQPQHF. As DNA, the CDR3 is TGTGCCAGCAGCTTGGGGGGGGAGCAGCCCCAGCATTTT.

The gene calls are TRBV10-3 and TRBJ1-1; D gene uncertain. Germline CDR1 and CDR2: ENHRY and SYGVKD. This CDR3 region has 13 residues. V was clipped by 7 bases and J by 0 bases, with 9 bases between them. The CDR3 loop is CAIKWAMNTEAFF. CDR3 DNA: TGTGCCATCAAGTGGGCCATGAACACTGAAGCTTTCTTT.

This clone occurred a few times. The chain carries TRBV7-9 and TRBJ2-2, with TRBD2 identical over 13 bases. The trim removed 5 bases at V and 2 bases at J, leaving 11 bases unmatched. Germline V gene lookup returns CDR1 SEHNR and CDR2 FQNEAQ (reference sequence). CDR3 length: 19 amino acids. The CDR3 reads CASSRKLAGGPSNTGELFF. The CDR3 DNA reads TGTGCCAGCAGCAGAAAACTAGCGGGAGGGCCAAGTAACACCGGGGAGCTGTTTTTT.

The chain uses TRBV2 and TRBJ1-5, with D uncertain. Germline loops: CDR1 SNHLY, CDR2 FYNNEI. Trimming took 8 bases from V and 6 from J, leaving 14 bases between them. The CDR3 consists of 13 residues. The CDR3 sequence: CASFEIPGQPQHF. Written as DNA, the CDR3 is TGTGCCAGCTTTGAGATCCCCGGTCAGCCCCAGCATTTT.

This clone occurred many times. The chain recombines TRBV2 with TRBJ1-2, with a tentative D call TRBD1 (5 bases). CDR1 and CDR2 (germline): SNHLY, FYNNEI. The CDR3 consists of 14 residues. V lost 1 base, J lost 8 bases, and 14 bases lay in between. The CDR3 protein is CASSEVSGYYGYTF. For the CDR3, the DNA is TGTGCCAGCAGTGAAGTGTCAGGGTATTACGGCTACACCTTC.

The table lists this clone with a few counts. This chain connects TRBV10-3 to TRBJ2-7; a weak D match, TRBD1 (5 bases). Germline assignment: CDR1 ENHRY and CDR2 SYGVKD. The CDR3 sequence is 15 residues long. Between the trimmed V and J ends, which lost 4 bases and 2 bases, there was a span of 15 bases. The CDR3 nucleotides read TGTGCCATCAGTGCTAAGTCAGGGAACACCTACGAGCAGTACTTC. This gives the protein CAISAKSGNTYEQYF.

This clone was counted ten times or more. The V call is TRBV25-1, the J call TRBJ2-3; 7 bases fit TRBD2. This CDR3 is built from 14 residues. In germline, CDR1 is MGHDK, CDR2 SYGVNS. The junction had 5 bases not matched to a gene; V was cut back by 4 bases and J by 4 bases. The CDR3 protein is CASSGTSGADTQYF. CDR3 in DNA: TGTGCCAGCAGTGGGACTAGTGGTGCAGATACGCAGTATTTT.

This clone was seen more than once but under ten times. CDR3 nucleotides: TGTGCCAGCAGTGAAGAGGGGGCGAGGTCACCCCTCCACTTT. Protein: CASSEEGARSPLHF. V and J are TRBV2 and TRBJ1-6, with 7 bases that match TRBD1. The CDR3 runs 14 residues. The germline V gene has CDR1 SNHLY and CDR2 FYNNEI. V shed 1 base, J shed 10 bases, and the junction held 4 bases outside the gene matches.

This clone was seen a few times. This sequence joins TRBV14 and TRBJ2-1; 15 bases fit TRBD2. The CDR3 consists of 19 residues. J was trimmed by 2 bases and V by 3 bases; bases with no gene match: 8. CDR1 is SGHDN and CDR2 is FVKESK in the germline V gene. The CDR3 bases are TGTGCCAGCAGCCATCAAGAGGGACTAGCGGGAGGCACCTACAATGAGCAGTTCTTC. This gives the protein CASSHQEGLAGGTYNEQFF.

The J gene is TRBJ2-3, the V gene TRBV15; D is unclear. Germline assignment: CDR1 LNHNV and CDR2 YYDKDF (reference sequence). Trimming took off 8 bases at V and 2 bases at J, with 14 bases between the two ends. The CDR3 spans 14 residues. In DNA, the CDR3 is TGTGCCACCGGAAAACGCGGAGACACAGATACGCAGTATTTT. It specifies CATGKRGDTDTQYF. Full variable domain (remainder filled in from reference TRBV15 and TRBJ2-3): DAMVIQNPRYQVTQFGKPVTLSCSQTLNHNVMYWYQQKSSQAPKLLFHYYDKDFNNEADTPDNFQSRRPNTSFCFLDIRSPGLGDTAMYLCATGKRGDTDTQYFGPGTRLTVL.

This chain joins TRBV28 and TRBJ1-2; a weak D match, TRBD1 (5 bases). The CDR3 consists of 15 residues. Germline-derived CDR1 and CDR2 are MDHEN and SYDVKM. V was pared by 8 bases and J by 3 bases, with 19 bases between. DNA for the CDR3: TGTGCCAGCGGGGGTAGGGGAGGGGTGGACTATGGCTACACCTTC. This gives the protein CASGGRGGVDYGYTF.

This clone has a handful of counts. The V call is TRBV28, the J call TRBJ2-5; no reliable D call. Trimming took off 7 bases at V and 5 bases at J, with 11 bases between the two ends. The CDR3 runs to 12 residues. CDR1 is MDHEN and CDR2 is SYDVKM in the germline V gene. CDR3 sequence reads: CASTSLRETQYF. DNA of the CDR3: TGTGCCAGCACCTCCTTGCGGGAGACCCAGTACTTC.

This rearrangement joins TRBV6-1 to TRBJ2-5; TRBD2 aligns across 8 bases. TRBJ2-7 matches the DNA end more closely, so the J call is doubtful. The CDR3 spans 14 residues. The germline V gene encodes CDR1 MNHNS and CDR2 SASEGT. The CDR3 region has the DNA TGTGCCAGCGTAGACGGGAGGGCCAGGTACGAGCAGTACTTC. Amino acids: CASVDGRARYEQYF.

This rearrangement joins TRBV6-6 to TRBJ2-3; weak D call: TRBD1 (5 bases). This CDR3 comprises 15 residues. The V and J ends lost 2 bases and 0 bases respectively, with 9 bases between them. In germline, CDR1 is MNHNY, CDR2 SVGAGI (reference sequence). The CDR3 nucleotides read TGTGCCAGCAGTTACCAGCAGGGCAGCACAGATACGCAGTATTTT. Translating it yields CASSYQQGSTDTQYF.

The chain is built from TRBV25-1 and TRBJ1-1; 10 bases align to TRBD1. CDR3 size: 16 residues. Unmatched junction bases numbered 9, after V lost 3 bases and J lost 5 bases. The germline V gene encodes CDR1 MGHDK and CDR2 SYGVNS. CDR3 bases: TGTGCCAGCAGTGAGGGGGACAGGGGTGGTTGGACTGAAGCTTTCTTT. Its protein product is CASSEGDRGGWTEAFF.

This clone was seen a few times. The J gene is TRBJ2-7, the V gene TRBV5-1, with 9 nucleotides matching TRBD1. Germline V gives CDR1 SGHRS, CDR2 YFSETQ. The CDR3 covers 14 residues. The trim removed 4 bases at V and 6 bases at J, leaving 8 bases unmatched. DNA for the CDR3: TGCGCCAGCAGCACCCGGGACAGGGAATCCGAGCAGTACTTC. It yields the protein CASSTRDRESEQYF. Variable domain in full (rest from reference TRBV5-1 and TRBJ2-7): KAGVTQTPRYLIKTRGQQVTLSCSPISGHRSVSWYQQTPGQGLQFLFEYFSETQRNKGNFPGRFSGRQFSNSRSEMNVSTLELGDSALYLCASSTRDRESEQYFGPGTRLTVT.

This clone was seen only a few times. The gene calls are TRBV7-9 and TRBJ1-2, with TRBD1 matching 8 bases. The CDR3 runs 13 residues. Germline CDR1 is SEHNR and CDR2 is FQNEAQ (reference sequence). Trimming cost V 5 bases and J 4 bases; bases outside gene matches: 3. In nucleotides, the CDR3 is TGTGCCAGCAGCCAAACAGGGGGCTATGGCTACACCTTC. Encoded protein: CASSQTGGYGYTF. Combining the CDR3 with reference TRBV7-9 and TRBJ1-2 gives the whole variable domain DTGVSQNPRHKITKRGQNVTFRCDPISEHNRLYWYRQTLGQGPEFLTYFQNEAQLEKSRLLSDRFSAERPKGSFSTLEIQRTEQGDSAMYLCASSQTGGYGYTFGSGTRLTVV.

This clone came up a few times. The genes are TRBV7-6 and TRBJ1-5; D is uncertain. The CDR3 is made up of 13 amino acids. The V gene lost 0 bases and the J gene lost 6 bases, with 6 bases spanning the gap. In germline, CDR1 is SGHVS, CDR2 FNYEAQ. The CDR3 DNA is TGTGCCAGCAGCTTAGCTGAGAGTCAGCCCCAGCATTTT. Translated: CASSLAESQPQHF.

The chain uses TRBV28 and TRBJ2-6; 9 bases are shared with TRBD2. After removal of 3 bases from V and 0 bases from J, the junction contained 6 bases not matched to a gene. This CDR3 is 18 amino acids long. CDR1 and CDR2 (germline): MDHEN, SYDVKM. Here the CDR3 DNA reads TGTGCCAGCAGTTTTAGCGGGAGTCCCTCCTCTGGGGCCAACGTCCTGACTTTC. Translating gives CASSFSGSPSSGANVLTF.

This clone has more than one count but fewer than ten. This chain links TRBV27 with TRBJ1-1, with a weak D call TRBD1 (6 bases). The germline V and J ends were trimmed by 5 bases and 0 bases, with 25 bases remaining between them. The CDR3 has 19 residues. Looked up from germline, CDR1 is MNHEY and CDR2 is SMNVEV (reference sequence). CDR3 loop: CASSRSTGTRSHMNTEAFF. Written as DNA, the CDR3 is TGTGCCAGCAGTAGGAGCACAGGGACGAGGAGCCACATGAACACTGAAGCTTTCTTT.

The genes are TRBV5-1 and TRBJ2-7; tentative D call: TRBD1 (5 bases). In germline, CDR1 is SGHRS, CDR2 YFSETQ. The CDR3 contains 15 residues. Trimming took 1 base from V and 2 from J, leaving 13 bases between them. The CDR3 spells CASSLSFSGPYEQYF. The CDR3, as DNA: TGCGCCAGCAGCTTGTCTTTCTCAGGGCCCTACGAGCAGTACTTC.

This clone was observed a handful of times. The chain couples TRBV9 to TRBJ2-2; D is possibly TRBD2 (6 bases). Trimming cost V 0 bases and J 0 bases, with 9 bases left between them. Germline values: CDR1 SGDLS, CDR2 YYNGEE. The CDR3 runs 16 residues. CDR3 bases: TGTGCCAGCAGCGTAGCTAGCGACACGAACACCGGGGAGCTGTTTTTT. Translating gives CASSVASDTNTGELFF.

This clone came up a few times. The genes are TRBV5-4 and TRBJ2-1; tentatively, D is TRBD1 (6 bases). The CDR3 sequence is 14 residues long. V lost 2 bases and J 8 bases, leaving 14 bases between the germline ends. In germline, CDR1 is SGHNT, CDR2 YYREEE (reference sequence). As DNA, the CDR3 is TGTGCCAGCAGCTTTAGTAGGTCAGGGGATGAGCAGTTCTTC. This gives the protein CASSFSRSGDEQFF.